The entry that follows covers one T cell receptor beta chain sequence. Its antigen is as yet unknown. These data originate in a study of T cell repertoires in cytomegalovirus infection. Whole-study context: Public TCR beta signature analysis indicated the presence of both CMV infection and matching HLA type.

The CDR3 has 15 residues. With 6 bases removed from V and 0 bases from J, the gap between germline ends came to 15 bases. TCRdb used MiXCR to reprocess the reads, holding one entry per CDR3 protein. This table holds just over 450,000 distinct CDR3 sequences, roughly 43% found once. Source: cultured PBMCs, taken from culture after CMV antigen stimulation. This receptor was taken from a human donor in good health (CMV status not recorded). Some clones in this sample may be carry-over from other donors' samples. The V and J genes are TRBV12-3 or TRBV12-4 and TRBJ2-7; the D call may be TRBD1 or TRBD2 (5 bases each). In DNA, the CDR3 is TGTGCCAGCAGCCCTAGGGACGAAGGCTCCTACGAGCAGTACTTC. Translated, it gives CASSPRDEGSYEQYF.